The T cell receptor (beta chain) described here comes from a study of blood T cell repertoires in COVID-19. In the study overall: The United States, Italy and Spain supplied acute and convalescent COVID-19 samples. PBMCs, B-cell-depleted T cells, or T cells provided the cDNA or gDNA that made up the material.

In the source study's methods: Reference gene primer amplification gave estimated nucleated cell counts. Produced via immunoSEQ multiplex PCR; TCRdb's table is partial and in-frame only. That table gives V, J and clone size, and the DNA gave D and trimming. The data show about 140,000 clones, with around 83% seen just once and 1.6% held by the top ten. The sample taken for sequencing was peripheral blood. This clonotype was sampled from a human donor in a cohort sampled during active COVID-19.

DNA for the CDR3: TGTGCCAGCAGTGGACAGGCCATGAACACTGAAGCTTTCTTT. This codes for CASSGQAMNTEAFF. The chain employs TRBV2 and TRBJ1-1; D is perhaps TRBD1 (6 bases). The CDR3 contains 14 residues. Germline CDR1 and CDR2: SNHLY and FYNNEI. Trimming shortened V by 4 bases and J by 0 bases, and 9 bases separated the two germline ends.